This paragraph reports one T cell receptor (beta chain). Its antigen is not known. This entry is derived from a study of identifying expanded T cells in peripheral blood. General study findings and limits: Over approximately two and four weeks, about 16.4 and 19 clones changed, versus roughly 1.1 between replicates.

Germline CDR1 reads MNHEY; CDR2 reads SMNVEV (reference sequence). This CDR3 is 15 amino acids long. V dropped 5 bases and J dropped 2 bases, with 13 bases sitting between them. Produced via immunoSEQ multiplex PCR; TCRdb's table is partial and in-frame only. The sample has 75,000 to 90,000 clones, approximately 90% seen once. Sequencing was performed on blood. The chain combines TRBV27 with TRBJ1-5; possible D gene TRBD1, 5 bases. The origin of this receptor is a person between 18 and 69 years old in good health. CDR3 residues: CASSLWGVGNQPQHF. CDR3 nucleotide sequence: TGTGCCAGCAGTCTCTGGGGGGTTGGCAATCAGCCCCAGCATTTT.